Presented here are 19 T cell receptor beta chains from one specimen sequenced in a study of CD4 T cells in lung cancer. Assay: immunoSEQ multiplex PCR; the TCRdb copy retains only in-frame clones and omits some. Among roughly 4,500 clones, 70% to 75% were seen once, and the ten largest hold 16%. The sequencing sample was made of lung tumor tissue. Receptors originate from a man in his sixties with non-small cell lung cancer.

The V call is TRBV6-1, the J call TRBJ2-7, with TRBD2 matching over 12 bases. CDR3 length equals 14 residues. Germline assignment: CDR1 MNHNS and CDR2 SASEGT. After removal of 10 bases from V and 4 bases from J, the junction contained 8 bases not matched to a gene. CDR3 protein: CATETSGSWYEQYV. The CDR3 DNA reads TGTGCCACCGAGACTAGCGGGAGCTGGTACGAGCAGTACGTC.

The chain uses TRBV5-8 and TRBJ2-1, with 9 bases identical to TRBD1. V lost 0 bases and J lost 7; bases outside the gene matches: 5. Germline values: CDR1 SGHTS, CDR2 YDEGEE. This CDR3 spans 15 amino acids. The DNA of the CDR3 is TGTGCCAGCAGCTTGGTAGGACAGGGGCGGAATGAGCAGTTCTTC. Amino acid sequence: CASSLVGQGRNEQFF.

This chain links TRBV18 with TRBJ2-7, with 11 nucleotides matching TRBD2. Germline-derived CDR1 and CDR2 are KGHSH and LQKENI. The CDR3 sequence is 16 residues long. V dropped 3 bases and J dropped 7; count of bases not matched to a gene: 11. The CDR3 loop is CASSPPIAGGPREQYF. Written as DNA, the CDR3 is TGTGCCAGCTCACCGCCGATAGCGGGAGGGCCGCGGGAGCAGTACTTC.

This chain connects TRBV5-1 to TRBJ2-3; 8 bases fit TRBD2. Losses at the gene ends were 7 bases for V and 5 bases for J; bases not matched to a gene: 12. The CDR3 runs 15 residues. Germline CDR1 reads SGHRS; CDR2 reads YFSETQ. The CDR3 nucleotides are TGCGCCAGCGGCGCCGGGACTAGTTCCGTAGATACGCAGTATTTT. Its translation is CASGAGTSSVDTQYF.

J is TRBJ1-2 and V is TRBV5-1, with D perhaps TRBD1 (5 bases). The germline CDR1 and CDR2 sequences are SGHRS and YFSETQ. There are 15 residues in the CDR3. The V gene lost 3 bases and the J gene lost 8 bases, with 20 bases spanning the gap. This CDR3 reads CASSYRTPGGGGYTF. CDR3 nucleotide sequence: TGCGCCAGCAGCTATCGGACTCCCGGGGGAGGAGGCTACACCTTC.

This clone was counted a single time. The genes are TRBV4-1 and TRBJ2-1; 8 bases map to TRBD2. V shed 4 bases and J 0 bases; nucleotides not matched to a gene: 11. The CDR3 covers 18 residues. CDR1 and CDR2 from the germline V gene are MGHRA and YSYEKL. The DNA of the CDR3 is TGCGCCAGCAGCCGAGGGACTAGAAAGGCCGGCTCCTACAATGAGCAGTTCTTC. Its translation: CASSRGTRKAGSYNEQFF.

V is TRBV6-1 and J is TRBJ2-5; 9 bases are shared with TRBD1. The J call may not be correct, given that the DNA end is closer to TRBJ2-7. CDR3 length: 14 residues. Germline V CDR1 and CDR2: MNHNS, SASEGT. CDR3: CASSVRTGVYEQYF. CDR3 DNA sequence: TGTGCCAGCAGTGTGCGGACAGGGGTGTACGAGCAGTACTTC.

In DNA form, the CDR3 reads TGCGCCAGCAGTCCTGGATCTTATGACAGGGGAGTCGATGGCTACACCTTC. Protein sequence: CASSPGSYDRGVDGYTF. V usage is TRBV4-1 and J usage is TRBJ1-2; 8 bases fit TRBD1. Trimming removed 6 bases from V and 6 bases from J; junction bases left unmatched: 18. Germline assignment: CDR1 MGHRA and CDR2 YSYEKL. The CDR3 runs 17 residues.

CDR3 bases: TGTGCCAGCTCACCCGGGGGACCGGAGACCGAGCAGTACTTC. It encodes CASSPGGPETEQYF. This chain connects TRBV18 to TRBJ2-7; TRBD2 might be the D (6 bases). V lost 3 bases and J 6 bases, leaving 15 bases between the germline ends. Germline loops: CDR1 KGHSH, CDR2 LQKENI. The CDR3 is 14 residues long.

The chain combines TRBV11-2 with TRBJ2-7; D gene uncertain. V lost 6 bases and J lost 3, with 12 bases in between. CDR1 SGHAT and CDR2 FQNNGV come from the germline V gene. The CDR3 has 13 amino acids. CDR3 protein: CASRPFGNYEQYV. For the CDR3, the DNA is TGTGCCAGCAGGCCCTTTGGTAACTACGAGCAGTACGTC.

V gene TRBV28 combines with J gene TRBJ2-7; D may be TRBD1 (5 bases). From germline, CDR1 is MDHEN and CDR2 SYDVKM. This CDR3 has 13 residues. V was shortened by 3 bases and J by 2 bases, with 8 bases between the two germline ends. The CDR3 reads CASSFDSTYEQYF. CDR3 DNA: TGTGCCAGCAGTTTTGACAGCACCTACGAGCAGTACTTC.

The chain recombines TRBV6-6 with TRBJ1-1, with 7 bases identical to TRBD1. V lost 6 bases, J lost 1 base, and 5 bases stayed unmatched. CDR1 is MNHNY, CDR2 SVGAGI, per germline (reference sequence). The CDR3 consists of 14 residues. CDR3 bases: TGTGCCAGCAGCGAGGGACAGAAGAACACTGAAGCTTTCTTT. The encoded protein is CASSEGQKNTEAFF.

This clone appeared once. The V and J genes are TRBV18 and TRBJ2-5; tentatively, D is TRBD2 (6 bases). The CDR3 contains 14 residues. Germline V gene lookup returns CDR1 KGHSH and CDR2 LQKENI. Between the trimmed V and J ends, which lost 1 base and 5 bases, there was a span of 11 bases. The CDR3, as DNA: TGTGCCAGCTCACCACGACTAGTTTGGGAGACCCAGTACTTC. This codes for CASSPRLVWETQYF.

The rearrangement uses TRBV6-5 and TRBJ1-1; D uncertain. Germline CDR1 reads MNHEY; CDR2 reads SVGAGI. V was cut by 0 bases and J by 0 bases, with 5 bases left in between. CDR3 length: 14 amino acids. CDR3 sequence: CASSYSDLNTEAFF. The CDR3 DNA reads as TGTGCCAGCAGTTACTCGGACTTGAACACTGAAGCTTTCTTT.

The chain recombines TRBV11-2 with TRBJ2-5, with a weak D call TRBD2 (5 bases). The CDR3 length is 12 residues. Germline V gene data show CDR1 as SGHAT and CDR2 as FQNNGV. V shed 5 bases and J shed 4 bases, with 8 bases lying between them. CDR3 loop: CASSQTTETQYF. The CDR3 bases are TGTGCCAGCAGCCAGACTACAGAGACCCAGTACTTC.

This clone was counted a single time. The CDR3 sequence: CASSLGLAVNSYEQYF. The DNA for the CDR3 is TGTGCCAGCAGCTTGGGACTAGCCGTCAACTCCTACGAGCAGTACTTC. V gene TRBV5-6 combines with J gene TRBJ2-7; 7 nucleotides agree with TRBD2. The germline CDR1 and CDR2 sequences are SGHDT and YYEEEE. The CDR3 runs 16 residues. V gave up 0 bases and J gave up 0 bases; unmatched junction bases: 6.

V and J are TRBV15 and TRBJ2-3; D perhaps matches TRBD2 (7 bases). CDR1 is LNHNV, CDR2 YYDKDF, per germline (reference sequence). The CDR3 has 15 amino acids. With 4 bases removed from V and 4 bases from J, the gap between germline ends came to 15 bases. The CDR3 region is CATSISGGAADTQYF. The CDR3 DNA is TGTGCCACCAGCATCTCGGGGGGCGCCGCAGATACGCAGTATTTT.

The chain couples TRBV5-1 to TRBJ2-1; a possible D gene is TRBD2 (6 bases). V lost 4 bases and J 6 bases, leaving 14 bases between the germline ends. Germline V gene data show CDR1 as SGHRS and CDR2 as YFSETQ. This CDR3 has 14 residues. Here the CDR3 DNA reads TGCGCCAGCAGCGCACTGGGAGGAGTCAATGAGCAGTTCTTC. Its protein product is CASSALGGVNEQFF. Full variable domain (remainder filled in from reference TRBV5-1 and TRBJ2-1): KAGVTQTPRYLIKTRGQQVTLSCSPISGHRSVSWYQQTPGQGLQFLFEYFSETQRNKGNFPGRFSGRQFSNSRSEMNVSTLELGDSALYLCASSALGGVNEQFFGPGTRLTVL.

The chain is built from TRBV7-8 and TRBJ1-5; the D is unclear. This CDR3 region has 15 residues. The V end lost 2 bases, the J end lost 2 bases, and 10 bases lay between the germline ends. Germline lookup yields CDR1 SGHVS and CDR2 FQNEAQ. The CDR3 reads CASSLQVIGNQPQHF. The CDR3 DNA reads as TGTGCCAGCAGCTTACAGGTTATCGGCAATCAGCCCCAGCATTTT.